Each of the 8 T cell receptor beta chains below was sequenced from the same sample in a study of OX40 agonist ivuxolimab in advanced cancers. Only in-frame clones appear in the TCRdb table, and some are missing; sequencing was by immunoSEQ multiplex PCR. The sample holds 49,000 or so clones, about 88% seen once. Sequenced here: CD4+ or CD8+ T cells sorted from blood, sampled in a trial of the OX40 agonist ivuxolimab. The receptor source for this set is an adult with an advanced solid tumor such as melanoma, head and neck, liver or kidney cancer.

CDR3 DNA: TGTGCCAGCAGCCTTCGTCGACAGGGGGCAGAGACCCAGTACTTC. Translating gives CASSLRRQGAETQYF. The chain carries TRBV7-9 and TRBJ2-5; TRBD1 matches 10 bases. The length of the CDR3 is 15 residues. The germline V gene encodes CDR1 SEHNR and CDR2 FQNEAQ (reference sequence). Trimming took 5 bases from V and 4 from J; bases not matched to a gene: 7.

This clone was seen just once. The chain has TRBV5-6 and TRBJ1-2; D possibly corresponds to TRBD1 (6 bases). V dropped 0 bases and J dropped 6 bases, with 12 bases sitting between them. The CDR3 consists of 14 residues. Germline CDR1 SGHDT, CDR2 YYEEEE. In DNA, the CDR3 is TGTGCCAGCAGCTTGGCACAGGGCATGGATGGCTACACCTTC. Amino acids: CASSLAQGMDGYTF.

This chain uses TRBV5-4 with TRBJ1-1, with 7 bases matching TRBD1. Trimming cost V 2 bases and J 4 bases; bases outside gene matches: 8. This CDR3 is built from 15 residues. The germline gives CDR1 SGHNT, CDR2 YYREEE (reference sequence). The CDR3 DNA follows: TGTGCCAGCAGCTTTACAGGGGAAGGGAGCACTGAAGCTTTCTTT. Amino acids: CASSFTGEGSTEAFF.

There are a few counts of this clone. The chain carries TRBV25-1 and TRBJ1-1; 7 nucleotides agree with TRBD1. Germline assignment: CDR1 MGHDK and CDR2 SYGVNS. Unmatched junction bases numbered 8, after V lost 7 bases and J lost 6 bases. This CDR3 is 13 amino acids long. CDR3 DNA: TGTGCCAGCATGGACAGGAGGTCTGCTGAAGCTTTCTTT. It codes for CASMDRRSAEAFF.

This sequence joins TRBV7-9 and TRBJ2-7; D is ambiguous. CDR1 is SEHNR and CDR2 is FQNEAQ in the germline V gene (reference sequence). The CDR3 runs to 11 residues. The V and J ends lost 5 bases and 2 bases respectively, with 4 bases between them. The CDR3 DNA follows: TGTGCCAGCAGCGGGGCCTACGAGCAGTACTTC. It translates to CASSGAYEQYF. Variable domain in full (rest from reference TRBV7-9 and TRBJ2-7): DTGVSQNPRHKITKRGQNVTFRCDPISEHNRLYWYRQTLGQGPEFLTYFQNEAQLEKSRLLSDRFSAERPKGSFSTLEIQRTEQGDSAMYLCASSGAYEQYFGPGTRLTVT.

The chain uses TRBV28 and TRBJ1-5, with no clear D. CDR3 length equals 14 residues. Germline V gene sequence: CDR1 MDHEN, CDR2 SYDVKM. V was trimmed by 3 bases and J by 2 bases, leaving 8 bases between them. CDR3 sequence: CASSFGFGNQPQHF. The CDR3 region has the DNA TGTGCCAGCAGTTTCGGGTTTGGCAATCAGCCCCAGCATTTT.

This rearrangement joins TRBV7-8 to TRBJ2-3; 8 nucleotides agree with TRBD2. Per germline, CDR1 SGHVS and CDR2 FQNEAQ. The CDR3 has 16 residues. The ends lost 1 base at V and 0 bases at J; junction bases unmatched: 3. The CDR3 nucleotides are TGTGCCAGCAGCTTAGTAGTAGCGGGAAGCACAGATACGCAGTATTTT. Translated, it gives CASSLVVAGSTDTQYF.

This clone was seen more than once but under ten times. The chain recombines TRBV4-3 with TRBJ1-1, with D uncertain. The CDR3 is 15 amino acids. V was shortened by 4 bases and J by 1 base, with 13 bases between the two germline ends. Germline V CDR1 and CDR2: LGHNA, YSLEER. The CDR3 DNA reads as TGCGCCAGCAGCCCCTCCTCCGGAAGGAACACTGAAGCTTTCTTT. As protein: CASSPSSGRNTEAFF.